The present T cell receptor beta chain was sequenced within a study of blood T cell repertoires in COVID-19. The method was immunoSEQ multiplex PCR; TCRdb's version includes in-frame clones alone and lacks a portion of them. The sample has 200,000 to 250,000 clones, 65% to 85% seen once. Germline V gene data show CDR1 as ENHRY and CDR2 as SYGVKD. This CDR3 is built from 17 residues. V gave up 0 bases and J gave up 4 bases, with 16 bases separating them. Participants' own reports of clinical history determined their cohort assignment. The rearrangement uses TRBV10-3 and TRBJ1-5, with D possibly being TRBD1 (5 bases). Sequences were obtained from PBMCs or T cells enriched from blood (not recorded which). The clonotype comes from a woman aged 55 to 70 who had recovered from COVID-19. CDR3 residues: CAISESSLSRQNQPQHF. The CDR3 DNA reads TGTGCCATCAGTGAGTCCTCTTTAAGCAGACAGAATCAGCCCCAGCATTTT.